Included here is one T cell receptor beta chain sequence, with context. This sample is drawn from a study of cytomegalovirus exposure and HLA in healthy donors. The PCR was carried out with 60 Vbeta primers and 13 Jbeta primers. Profiled with immunoSEQ multiplex PCR; TCRdb holds only in-frame clones, not every one. The table records about 120,000 clones, around three quarters of them present only once. The germline V gene has CDR1 SGDLS and CDR2 YYNGEE. Unmatched junction bases numbered 4, after V lost 4 bases and J lost 6 bases. This CDR3 has 13 residues. The chain links TRBV9 to TRBJ2-4; TRBD2 matches at 7 bases. This receptor was taken from a man aged 25-40 years in good health and CMV-seronegative. Sequencing was done on a sample of PBMCs. In nucleotides, the CDR3 is TGTGCCAGCAGCACTGGGACTACAAACATTCAGTACTTC. It is translated as CASSTGTTNIQYF.